This entry lists 4 T cell receptor beta chains sequenced from one sample in a study of OX40 agonist ivuxolimab in advanced cancers. TCRdb's copy holds only in-frame clones and misses some; the assay was immunoSEQ multiplex PCR. Of 67,000 or so clones in the sample, 85% were seen once. Here the sequenced sample was CD4+ or CD8+ T cells sorted from blood, taken in a trial of the OX40 agonist ivuxolimab. The receptors originated from an adult with an advanced solid tumor such as melanoma, head and neck, liver or kidney cancer.

The rearrangement uses TRBV6-5 and TRBJ1-1, with D unresolved. The germline V gene has CDR1 MNHEY and CDR2 SVGAGI. The CDR3 loop spans 13 amino acids. The germline V and J ends were trimmed by 7 bases and 4 bases, with 13 bases remaining between them. This chain's CDR3 is CASKLAPSTEAFF. The CDR3 DNA sequence: TGTGCCAGCAAGTTGGCCCCGTCCACTGAAGCTTTCTTT.

The CDR3 region is CAISEPGTSGRIGEQFF. The CDR3 region has the DNA TGTGCCATCAGTGAGCCAGGGACTAGCGGGAGAATCGGTGAGCAGTTCTTC. The V call is TRBV10-3, the J call TRBJ2-1, with TRBD2 identical over 14 bases. Germline V gene lookup returns CDR1 ENHRY and CDR2 SYGVKD. CDR3 length: 17 residues. V lost 2 bases to trimming and J lost 9 bases; unmatched junction nucleotides: 9.

This chain joins TRBV6-6 and TRBJ2-7, with TRBD2 identical over 8 bases. J gave up 4 bases and V 4 bases, and 6 bases lay outside the gene matches. CDR1 and CDR2 from the germline V gene are MNHNY and SVGAGI (reference sequence). The CDR3 length is 14 residues. The CDR3 nucleotides are TGTGCCAGCAGTTCCACTAGCGGTATTTACGAGCAGTACTTC. This translates into CASSSTSGIYEQYF.

The chain couples TRBV10-2 to TRBJ2-2; a weak D match, TRBD2 (5 bases). Trimming cost V 0 bases and J 4 bases, with 9 bases left between them. Germline lookup yields CDR1 WSHSY and CDR2 SAAADI. The CDR3 totals 15 residues. CDR3 bases: TGCGCCAGCAGTGAGTCGGGAACTAGCACCGGGGAGCTGTTTTTT. This translates into CASSESGTSTGELFF.